The T cell receptor (beta chain) under discussion was sequenced for a study of T cell clonotyping in hematopoietic cell transplantation. Study-wide results and limits: After transplant, recipient diversity fell while pathologically expanded clonotypes grew through day 180.

Concerning this clone: Its antigen is not known.

Clones were sequenced by immunoSEQ multiplex PCR, and TCRdb holds only the in-frame ones, with some missing. The repertoire holds under 45,000 clones, with roughly 88% as singletons. What was sequenced was peripheral blood mononuclear cells. This clonotype was sampled from a woman between 40 and 55 years old in good health. Some clones in this sample may be carry-over from other donors' samples.

CDR3 amino acids: CASTLTSGSHEQYF. CDR3 DNA: TGTGCCAGTACCCTGACTAGCGGGAGTCACGAGCAGTACTTC. The chain couples TRBV19 to TRBJ2-7, with TRBD2 matching over 12 bases. The CDR3 sequence is 14 residues long. Germline assignment: CDR1 LNHDA and CDR2 SQIVND (reference sequence). V shed 7 bases and J 5 bases; nucleotides not matched to a gene: 6.